A selection of T cell receptor beta chains follows, all from one sample in a study of cytomegalovirus exposure and HLA in healthy donors. Sequencing used immunoSEQ multiplex PCR; TCRdb keeps in-frame clones, though not all of them. The table has 150,000 to 200,000 clones, around 80% seen once; the top ten hold 1%. The specimen sequenced was PBMCs. The receptors derive from a woman between 40 and 55 years old in good health and CMV-seronegative. The CDR3 runs from the conserved cysteine through the conserved F or W. The D gene is left open where the match is weak. Clone sizes are given selectively: once, few, many, or a class where the clone is expanded.

size,V,D,J,CDR3,DNA
-,TRBV4-1,-,TRBJ1-2,CASSQGEGYGYTF,TGCGCCAGCAGCCAAGGGGAGGGCTATGGCTACACCTTC
few,TRBV10-2,TRBD1,TRBJ2-2,CASSESTGVGTGELFF,TGCGCCAGCAGTGAGTCGACAGGGGTGGGCACCGGGGAGCTGTTTTTT
-,TRBV29-1,-,TRBJ1-5,CSVITGYGNQPQHF,TGCAGCGTCATAACAGGGTATGGCAATCAGCCCCAGCATTTT
-,TRBV6-1,-,TRBJ1-1,CATIPPMNTEAFF,TGTGCCACCATCCCCCCCATGAACACTGAAGCTTTCTTT
-,TRBV6-1,TRBD1,TRBJ1-5,CASRQGQVNQPQHF,TGTGCCAGTAGACAGGGACAGGTGAATCAGCCCCAGCATTTT
-,TRBV14,TRBD1,TRBJ1-2,CASSQMGQPAGYGYTF,TGTGCCAGCAGCCAAATGGGACAGCCAGCTGGCTATGGCTACACCTTC
-,TRBV29-1,-,TRBJ1-1,CSVQGQNTEAFF,TGCAGCGTTCAAGGTCAGAACACTGAAGCTTTCTTT
-,TRBV19,TRBD1,TRBJ1-2,CASNRGGSHTF,TGTGCCAGTAACAGGGGCGGAAGCCACACCTTC
-,TRBV29-1,-,TRBJ2-5,CSVDLPGTETQYF,TGCAGCGTTGACCTCCCGGGAACGGAGACCCAGTACTTC
-,TRBV27,-,TRBJ2-7,CATKRVPSYEQYF,TGTGCCACGAAGCGCGTGCCTTCCTACGAGCAGTACTTC
-,TRBV4-2,TRBD1,TRBJ2-2,CASWDRPTGELFF,TGTGCCAGCTGGGACAGACCCACCGGGGAGCTGTTTTTT
-,TRBV10-1,TRBD2,TRBJ2-2,CASSKTSGNTGELFF,TGCGCCAGCAGTAAAACTAGCGGGAACACCGGGGAGCTGTTTTTT
-,TRBV30,-,TRBJ1-2,CAWSVLANYGYTF,TGTGCCTGGAGTGTGCTAGCAAACTATGGCTACACCTTC
-,TRBV7-2,TRBD1,TRBJ2-1,CASSLVVSGTENNEQFF,TGTGCCAGCAGCTTAGTTGTTTCGGGGACAGAGAACAATGAGCAGTTCTTC
-,TRBV9,TRBD1,TRBJ1-2,CASSGRQGGYTF,TGTGCCAGCAGCGGGAGACAGGGGGGCTACACCTTC
-,TRBV5-1,TRBD1,TRBJ1-1,CASSFPDRASTEAFF,TGCGCCAGCAGCTTCCCGGACAGGGCGAGCACTGAAGCTTTCTTT
-,TRBV27,-,TRBJ1-1,CATITGRAGSTEAFF,TGTGCCACGATAACTGGGAGGGCAGGGAGCACTGAAGCTTTCTTT
-,TRBV29-1,-,TRBJ2-1,CSVDGTGYNEQFF,TGCAGCGTTGACGGGACTGGCTACAATGAGCAGTTCTTC
once,TRBV30,TRBD2,TRBJ2-2,CAWSVAGNTGELFF,TGTGCCTGGAGTGTAGCGGGAAACACCGGGGAGCTGTTTTTT
-,TRBV28,-,TRBJ2-1,CASSPPAGVYNEQFF,TGTGCCAGCAGCCCCCCCGCCGGAGTCTACAATGAGCAGTTCTTC
-,TRBV5-1,-,TRBJ2-7,CASSLQGALDEQYF,TGCGCCAGCAGCTTGCAAGGGGCGCTCGACGAGCAGTACTTC
-,TRBV7-8,-,TRBJ1-1,CASGSGRPGNTEAFF,TGTGCCAGCGGCTCGGGGAGGCCAGGGAACACTGAAGCTTTCTTT
-,TRBV30,TRBD1,TRBJ2-7,CAWSVQGGYEQYF,TGTGCCTGGAGTGTACAGGGGGGCTACGAGCAGTACTTC
-,TRBV30,-,TRBJ1-5,CAWSPWEEAQPQHF,TGTGCCTGGAGTCCCTGGGAGGAGGCTCAGCCCCAGCATTTT
-,TRBV9,-,TRBJ2-7,CASGTATYEQYF,TGTGCCTCCGGGACTGCCACCTACGAGCAGTACTTC
once,TRBV7-2,-,TRBJ2-1,CASSRLLGGALRDNEQFF,TGTGCCAGCAGCCGGCTTTTAGGCGGTGCTCTCAGGGACAATGAGCAGTTCTTC
-,TRBV6-4,-,TRBJ2-1,CASSDLEYNEQFF,TGTGCCAGCAGTGACCTGGAGTACAATGAGCAGTTCTTC
once,TRBV6-5,TRBD2,TRBJ2-1,CASSYGAGGAYNEQFF,TGTGCCAGCAGTTACGGTGCGGGGGGCGCCTACAATGAGCAGTTCTTC
-,TRBV30,-,TRBJ1-3,CAWSDFGFGNTIYF,TGTGCCTGGAGTGACTTCGGGTTTGGAAACACCATATATTTT
-,TRBV29-1,TRBD1,TRBJ2-1,CSVGQGELSYNEQFF,TGCAGCGTTGGACAGGGAGAACTCTCCTACAATGAGCAGTTCTTC
-,TRBV5-1,-,TRBJ2-3,CASSRTQNTDTQYF,TGCGCCAGCAGCCGGACTCAAAACACAGATACGCAGTATTTT
-,TRBV2,TRBD2,TRBJ2-1,CASYSGLGFNEQFF,TGTGCCAGCTACTCGGGACTAGGGTTCAATGAGCAGTTCTTC
-,TRBV19,-,TRBJ2-5,CASSLSLETQYF,TGTGCCAGTAGTTTAAGCCTGGAGACCCAGTACTTC
-,TRBV7-9,-,TRBJ2-3,CASSPRTASTDTQYF,TGTGCCAGCAGCCCCCGGACAGCTAGCACAGATACGCAGTATTTT
few,TRBV7-9,-,TRBJ1-4,CASSLQGGTNEKLFF,TGTGCCAGCAGCTTGCAGGGAGGAACTAATGAAAAACTGTTTTTT
-,TRBV9,-,TRBJ2-3,CASSVERSSTDTQYF,TGTGCCAGCAGCGTAGAGCGGTCTAGCACAGATACGCAGTATTTT
few,TRBV28,-,TRBJ1-2,CASRPSGTIYGYTF,TGTGCCAGCAGACCCTCCGGGACAATCTATGGCTACACCTTC
few,TRBV5-1,-,TRBJ1-1,CASSLGPGMNTEAFF,TGCGCCAGCAGCTTAGGGCCGGGGATGAACACTGAAGCTTTCTTT
-,TRBV7-9,-,TRBJ2-2,CASSRGQNTGELFF,TGTGCCAGCAGCCGGGGACAGAACACCGGGGAGCTGTTTTTT
-,TRBV6-5,TRBD2,TRBJ2-7,CASSSSGRLYEQYF,TGTGCCAGCAGTTCTAGCGGGAGGCTCTACGAGCAGTACTTC
once,TRBV6-6,TRBD1,TRBJ1-5,CASSPTGGDSNQPQHF,TGTGCCAGCAGTCCGACAGGGGGCGATAGCAATCAGCCCCAGCATTTT
-,TRBV6-5,-,TRBJ2-5,CASSYSTATETQYF,TGTGCCAGCAGTTACTCCACTGCCACCGAGACCCAGTACTTC
-,TRBV11-3,TRBD2,TRBJ2-2,CASSPSGRLNTGELFF,TGTGCCAGCAGCCCTAGCGGGAGGCTAAACACCGGGGAGCTGTTTTTT
few,TRBV7-2,-,TRBJ1-1,CASSFGGNTEAFF,TGTGCCAGCAGCTTTGGAGGAAACACTGAAGCTTTCTTT
-,TRBV5-4,TRBD2,TRBJ2-5,CASSWSGGKGETQYF,TGTGCCAGCAGCTGGTCGGGGGGGAAAGGGGAGACCCAGTACTTC
-,TRBV5-1,TRBD1,TRBJ2-7,CASSTPDRGGNEQYF,TGCGCCAGCAGCACTCCGGACAGGGGAGGGAACGAGCAGTACTTC
-,TRBV28,-,TRBJ1-1,CASTYRDTEAFF,TGTGCCAGCACATACAGAGACACTGAAGCTTTCTTT
-,TRBV11-3,-,TRBJ1-1,CASSARDTEAFF,TGTGCCAGCAGCGCTCGGGACACTGAAGCTTTCTTT
-,TRBV10-1,TRBD2,TRBJ2-1,CASGEDTSEWDNEQFF,TGCGCCAGCGGGGAGGATACTAGCGAGTGGGACAATGAGCAGTTCTTC
-,TRBV5-4,TRBD1,TRBJ2-3,CASKLTGTEADTQYF,TGTGCCAGCAAGTTGACCGGGACAGAGGCAGATACGCAGTATTTT